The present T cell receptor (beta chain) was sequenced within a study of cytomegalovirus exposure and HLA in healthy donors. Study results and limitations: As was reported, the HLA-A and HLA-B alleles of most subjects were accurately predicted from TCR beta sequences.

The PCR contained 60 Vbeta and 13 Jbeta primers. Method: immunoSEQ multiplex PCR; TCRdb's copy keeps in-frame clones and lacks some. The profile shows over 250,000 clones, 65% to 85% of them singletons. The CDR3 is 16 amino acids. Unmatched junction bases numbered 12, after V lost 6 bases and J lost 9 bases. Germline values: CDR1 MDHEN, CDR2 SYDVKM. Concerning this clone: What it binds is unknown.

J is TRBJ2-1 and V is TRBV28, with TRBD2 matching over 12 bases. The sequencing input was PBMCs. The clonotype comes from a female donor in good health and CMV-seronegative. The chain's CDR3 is CASSPRLAGARGEQFF. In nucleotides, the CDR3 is TGTGCCAGCAGCCCGAGACTAGCGGGGGCCAGGGGTGAGCAGTTCTTC.